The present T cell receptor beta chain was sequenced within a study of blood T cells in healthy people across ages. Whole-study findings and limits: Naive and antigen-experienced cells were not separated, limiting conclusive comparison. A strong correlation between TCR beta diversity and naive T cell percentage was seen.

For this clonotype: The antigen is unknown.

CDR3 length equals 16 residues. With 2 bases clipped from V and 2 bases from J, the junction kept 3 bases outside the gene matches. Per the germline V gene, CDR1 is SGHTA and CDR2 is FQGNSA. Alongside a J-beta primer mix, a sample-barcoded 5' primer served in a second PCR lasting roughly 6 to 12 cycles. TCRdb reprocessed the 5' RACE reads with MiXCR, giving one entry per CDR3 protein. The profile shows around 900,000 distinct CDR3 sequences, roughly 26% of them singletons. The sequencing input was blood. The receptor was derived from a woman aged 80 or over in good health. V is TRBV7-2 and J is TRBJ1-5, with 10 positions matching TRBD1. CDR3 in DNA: TGTGCCAGCAGCTTAATCGGGACAGGGGGCAATCAGCCCCAGCATTTT. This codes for CASSLIGTGGNQPQHF.